This record covers a single TCR beta chain. The antigen is undetermined. Clones were read by immunoSEQ multiplex PCR, and TCRdb kept only the in-frame ones, dropping some. The top ten clones hold around 0.14% of a sample with about 2,500,000 clones, approximately 90% of them seen once. These data originate in a study of shared clonotypes between healthy human individuals. Study conclusions and caveats: It was observed that roughly 5.4% of naive CD4 clonotypes were shared across several donors.

The CDR3 has 19 residues. Germline loops: CDR1 ENHRY, CDR2 SYGVKD. Losses at the gene ends were 0 bases for V and 0 bases for J; bases not matched to a gene: 11. Sequencing used naive CD4+ T cells sorted from blood. The subset was: CD45RA+ positively selected. This clonotype was obtained from a man aged 18 to 30 in good health. The chain joins TRBV10-3 to TRBJ2-3; 8 bases agree with TRBD2. Here the CDR3 reads CAISESTSVNIPSTDTQYF. The CDR3 DNA follows: TGTGCCATCAGTGAGTCGACTAGCGTAAATATTCCTAGCACAGATACGCAGTATTTT.